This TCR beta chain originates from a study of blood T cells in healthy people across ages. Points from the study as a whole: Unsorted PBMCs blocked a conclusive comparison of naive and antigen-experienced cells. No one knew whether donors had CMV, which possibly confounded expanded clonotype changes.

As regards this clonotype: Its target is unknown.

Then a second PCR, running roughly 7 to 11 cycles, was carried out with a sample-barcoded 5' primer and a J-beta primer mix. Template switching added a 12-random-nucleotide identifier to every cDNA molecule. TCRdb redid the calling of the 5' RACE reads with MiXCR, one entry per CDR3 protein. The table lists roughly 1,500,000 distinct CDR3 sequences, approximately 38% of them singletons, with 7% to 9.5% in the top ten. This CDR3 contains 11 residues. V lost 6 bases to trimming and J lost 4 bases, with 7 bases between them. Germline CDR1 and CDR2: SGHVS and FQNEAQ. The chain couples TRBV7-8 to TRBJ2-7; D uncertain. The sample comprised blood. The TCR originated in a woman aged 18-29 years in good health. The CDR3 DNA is TGTGCCAGCAGACCCCCTTACGAGCAGTACTTC. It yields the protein CASRPPYEQYF. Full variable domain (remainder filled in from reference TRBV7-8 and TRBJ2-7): GAGVSQSPRYKVAKRGQDVALRCDPISGHVSLFWYQQALGQGPEFLTYFQNEAQLDKSGLPSDRFFAERPEGSVSTLKIQRTQQEDSAVYLCASRPPYEQYFGPGTRLTVT.